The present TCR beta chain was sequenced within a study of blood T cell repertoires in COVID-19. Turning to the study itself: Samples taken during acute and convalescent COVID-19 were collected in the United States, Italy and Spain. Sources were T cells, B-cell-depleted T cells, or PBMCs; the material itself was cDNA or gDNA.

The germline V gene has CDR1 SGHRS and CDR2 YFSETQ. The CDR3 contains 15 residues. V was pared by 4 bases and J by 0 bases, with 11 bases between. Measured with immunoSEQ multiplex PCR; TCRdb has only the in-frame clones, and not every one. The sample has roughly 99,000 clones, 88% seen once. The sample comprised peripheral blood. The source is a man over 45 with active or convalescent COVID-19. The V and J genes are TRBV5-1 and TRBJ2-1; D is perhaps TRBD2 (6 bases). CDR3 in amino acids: CASSATGDSYNEQFF. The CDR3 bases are TGCGCCAGCAGCGCCACGGGAGACTCCTACAATGAGCAGTTCTTC.